These 15 T cell receptor beta chains were all obtained from the same sample, sequenced in a study of T-cell reconstitution after alpha-beta-depleted transplantation in children (dated by TCRdb to 2016 to 2017). Interpreted using the paper, the treatment or condition label stands for: allogeneic hematopoietic cell transplantation with graft depleted of TCRalphabeta T cells and CD19 B cells. Library creation used PCR. Instrument on record: Illumina HiSeq 2500. TCR library preparation used molecular barcoding, with unique molecular identifiers applied to normalize quantification of the TCRbeta repertoire. The public reads were run again by TCRdb, first through fastp at Q25 and then through MiXCR, and only productive beta chains were kept. One record per CDR3 amino acid sequence lists the most common genes and DNA. Counted in this sample were hundreds of thousands of distinct CDR3 sequences; around a sixth of them appeared once. The ten most abundant clones make up 40% to 50% of the sample.

Specimen: PBMCs, mostly from graft donor cells, collected 360 days after TCRalphabeta/CD19-depleted stem cell transplant. These receptors were taken from a male patient aged 2 to 9 who had a stem cell transplant for acute lymphoblastic leukemia, so the T cells may come from the graft donor.

The genes are TRBV24-1 and TRBJ2-2, with D possibly TRBD1 on 6 matching bases. CDR1 is KGHDR, CDR2 SFDVKD, per germline. The V end lost 1 base, the J end lost 0 bases, and 8 bases lay between the germline ends. The CDR3 is 16 amino acids. This CDR3 is CATSDFPGANTGELFF. CDR3 nucleotides: TGTGCCACCAGTGATTTTCCAGGGGCGAACACCGGGGAGCTGTTTTTT.

The gene calls are TRBV11-1 and TRBJ2-7, with TRBD2 matching 10 bases. Losses at the gene ends were 3 bases for V and 4 bases for J; bases not matched to a gene: 15. In germline, CDR1 is SGHAT, CDR2 FQDESV (reference sequence). The CDR3 contains 18 residues. In nucleotides, the CDR3 is TGTGCCAGCAGCTTCGGCCCTTCTAGCGGGAGATTGAAGTACGAGCAGTACTTC. This encodes CASSFGPSSGRLKYEQYF.

CDR3 in DNA: TGTGCCAGCAGCCGGGACAGGAGGAATGAGCAGTTCTTC. Protein: CASSRDRRNEQFF. The chain uses TRBV5-6 and TRBJ2-1; 8 bases are shared with TRBD1. Trimming at V came to 4 bases and at J to 7 bases, leaving 4 bases not matched to a gene. The CDR3 is 13 residues long. Per the germline V gene, CDR1 is SGHDT and CDR2 is YYEEEE. Together with reference TRBV5-6 and TRBJ2-1, the CDR3 gives the full variable domain: DAGVTQSPTHLIKTRGQQVTLRCSPKSGHDTVSWYQQALGQGPQFIFQYYEEEERQRGNFPDRFSGHQFPNYSSELNVNALLLGDSALYLCASSRDRRNEQFFGPGTRLTVL.

This clonotype occurred a few times. The junction departs from the called germline gene at one end, perhaps through a read error. The V and J genes are TRBV4-1 and TRBJ2-7; TRBD1 matches at 8 bases. The CDR3 is made up of 14 amino acids. Germline CDR1 reads MGHRA; CDR2 reads YSYEKL. CDR3 loop: CASSHLARGQVISF. The DNA of the CDR3 is TGCGCCAGCAGCCATTTGGCACGGGGACAGGTAATATCTTTC.

The chain joins TRBV20-1 to TRBJ2-6; D is possibly TRBD1 (6 bases). CDR3 length equals 17 residues. Germline V CDR1 and CDR2: DFQATT, SNEGSKA (reference sequence). CDR3 coding DNA: TGCTGCGCTAGAGATGATACGACAGGCATAGGGGCCAACGTCCTGACTTTC. Encoded protein: CCARDDTTGIGANVLTF.

The table lists this clonotype with a few counts. This sequence joins TRBV20-1 and TRBJ2-1; D remains ambiguous. The germline CDR1 and CDR2 sequences are DFQATT and SNEGSKA (reference sequence). The CDR3 is 13 residues long. V was clipped by 3 bases and J by 4 bases, with 10 bases between them. CDR3: CSASFANYNEQFF. CDR3 DNA: TGCAGTGCTAGTTTTGCCAATTACAATGAGCAGTTCTTC.

This clonotype showed up many times. The chain has TRBV15 and TRBJ2-3; 7 bases fit TRBD1. Unmatched junction bases numbered 6, after V lost 3 bases and J lost 9 bases. CDR3 size: 13 residues. Looked up from germline, CDR1 is LNHNV and CDR2 is YYDKDF (reference sequence). CDR3 sequence: CATSRARQGTQYF. In DNA form, the CDR3 reads TGTGCCACCAGCAGGGCCAGACAGGGAACGCAGTATTTT.

The chain carries TRBV28 and TRBJ2-2; D gene unclear. V lost 10 bases to trimming and J lost 6 bases, with 12 bases between them. This CDR3 has 12 residues. Per germline, CDR1 MDHEN and CDR2 SYDVKM. The CDR3 here is CATLTGPGELFF. The CDR3 coding sequence is TGTGCCACCCTCACGGGTCCCGGGGAGCTGTTTTTT.

This clonotype appeared a few times. The chain recombines TRBV19 with TRBJ1-1, with D perhaps matching TRBD1 (5 bases). This CDR3 is 17 amino acids long. The V gene's germline CDR1 is LNHDA and CDR2 SQIVND (reference sequence). V was cut by 4 bases and J by 1 base, with 19 bases left in between. The CDR3 loop is CASSTSWGRVKNTEAFF. CDR3 in DNA: TGTGCCAGTAGTACGAGCTGGGGGAGGGTTAAGAACACTGAAGCTTTCTTT.

The sample holds one count of this clonotype. CDR3 loop: CASSYSLLAETQYF. The DNA for the CDR3 is TGTGCCAGCAGTTACTCTCTACTAGCAGAGACCCAGTACTTC. The chain links TRBV6-5 to TRBJ2-5; D perhaps matches TRBD2 (6 bases). This CDR3 has 14 amino acids. V shed 0 bases and J shed 4 bases, with 9 bases lying between them. Germline CDR1 and CDR2: MNHEY and SVGAGI.

This clonotype has a count of ten or more. The genes are TRBV4-1 and TRBJ2-5, with TRBD2 matching over 9 bases. This CDR3 comprises 17 residues. V dropped 2 bases and J dropped 0; count of bases not matched to a gene: 7. Germline V gene lookup returns CDR1 MGHRA and CDR2 YSYEKL. CDR3 sequence: CASSQIPGLANQETQYF. The CDR3 DNA reads as TGCGCCAGCAGCCAAATTCCCGGACTAGCGAACCAAGAGACCCAGTACTTC.

This clonotype was recorded many times. CDR3 coding DNA: TGCAGCGTCGCGGGACAAACGAACACTGAAGCTTTCTTT. This gives the protein CSVAGQTNTEAFF. The chain has TRBV29-1 and TRBJ1-1; D perhaps matches TRBD1 (6 bases). The germline CDR1 and CDR2 sequences are SQVTM and ANQGSEA. CDR3 size: 13 residues. Trimming took 6 bases from V and 1 from J, leaving 12 bases between them. The variable domain in full, completed from reference TRBV29-1 and TRBJ1-1, reads SAVISQKPSRDICQRGTSLTIQCQVDSQVTMMFWYRQQPGQSLTLIATANQGSEATYESGFVIDKFPISRPNLTFSTLTVSNMSPEDSSIYLCSVAGQTNTEAFFGQGTRLTVV.

The J gene is TRBJ1-1, the V gene TRBV19, with TRBD1 as a possible D gene (6 bases). V was pared by 1 base and J by 6 bases, with 15 bases between. The germline CDR1 and CDR2 sequences are LNHDA and SQIVND (reference sequence). The CDR3 spans 15 residues. In nucleotides, the CDR3 is TGTGCCAGTAGTATAGTACGGGGGCGGGGCGCTGAAGCTTTCTTT. This sequence encodes CASSIVRGRGAEAFF.

This clonotype occurred a few times. The rearrangement links TRBV5-1 to TRBJ2-5; 12 nucleotides align to TRBD2. The ends lost 3 bases at V and 0 bases at J; junction bases unmatched: 3. CDR3 length: 16 amino acids. Per germline, CDR1 SGHRS and CDR2 YFSETQ. The CDR3 coding sequence is TGCGCCAGCAGCTCCGGACTAGCGGGGAACCAAGAGACCCAGTACTTC. Translating it yields CASSSGLAGNQETQYF.

At least ten counts were recorded for this clonotype. The V gene is TRBV12-3 or TRBV12-4, the J gene TRBJ1-3; D is possibly TRBD1 (6 bases). This CDR3 has 13 amino acids. Deletions cut 5 bases from V and 2 bases from J, with 7 bases between. The CDR3 DNA is TGTGCCAGCAGTGGACAGCCTGGAAACACCATATATTTT. Protein product: CASSGQPGNTIYF.